This T cell receptor (beta chain) was documented in a study of CD8 T cells in ankylosing spondylitis. General study findings and limits: With a CD8+ phenotype, disease-linked clones were relatively rare in peripheral blood. Matched ankylosing spondylitis synovial fluid reportedly contained a significantly enriched population of disease-linked clones. Ankylosing spondylitis blood appeared to carry a characteristic TCR beta motif of roughly eight highly homologous variants.

This clonotype was seen at least ten times. Its specificity is unknown. It was by quantitative 5'-RACE with molecular barcodes that TCR beta libraries were made. One entry per CDR3 protein results from TCRdb running MiXCR on the 5' RACE reads. The sample holds fewer than 450,000 distinct CDR3 sequences, approximately 17% seen once. The specimen was blood, either unsorted or a sorted T cell fraction (not recorded which). The source of this sequence is a male donor with ankylosing spondylitis.

The CDR3 spells CASSQPGRIEAFF. In DNA, the CDR3 is TGTGCCAGCAGCCAACCCGGACGGATTGAAGCTTTCTTT. The chain has TRBV3-1 and TRBJ1-1; unclear D gene. CDR1 is LGHDT, CDR2 YNNKEL, per germline (reference sequence). V lost 2 bases, J lost 7 bases, and 11 bases lay in between. The CDR3 totals 13 residues.